This TCR beta chain was captured by sequencing in a study of blood T cell repertoires in COVID-19. This CDR3 region has 14 residues. V was pared by 10 bases and J by 4 bases, with 12 bases of the junction left unmatched. CDR1 is MNHEY, CDR2 SVGAGI, per germline. This clone was detected once. Methods used by the authors: Counts of nucleated cells, estimated from reference gene primer amplification, were obtained. Clones were read by immunoSEQ multiplex PCR, and TCRdb kept only the in-frame ones, dropping some. The V and J calls and clone size are taken from that table; D and trimming were inferred from the DNA. The table lists 85,000 to 100,000 clones, 70% to 85% of them singletons.

The chain employs TRBV6-5 and TRBJ1-2; TRBD1 matches 7 bases. The sequenced material came from peripheral blood. The receptor's source is a woman aged 55 to 70 with acute or convalescent COVID-19. The CDR3 loop reads CATRRGRGSYGYTF. The CDR3 bases are TGTGCCACCCGGAGGGGGCGCGGGTCCTATGGCTACACCTTC.